One TCR beta chain is described in this entry. CDR3 length: 15 amino acids. Germline V gene data show CDR1 as GTSNPN and CDR2 as SVGIG (reference sequence). With 4 bases removed from V and 0 bases from J, the gap between germline ends came to 15 bases. Original analysis: Using reference gene primer amplification, nucleated cell counts were estimated. Clones were read by immunoSEQ multiplex PCR, and TCRdb kept only the in-frame ones, dropping some. The DNA was the basis for D and trimming; V, J and clone size are from that table. The table lists approximately 120,000 clones, 79% of them singletons. The sample comes from a study of blood T cell repertoires in COVID-19. At the level of the study: Sources were T cells, B-cell-depleted T cells, or PBMCs; the material itself was cDNA or gDNA.

The sequenced material came from peripheral blood. V is TRBV30 and J is TRBJ1-1, with D possibly matching TRBD1 (6 bases). The receptor was derived from a man between 40 and 49 years old with active or convalescent COVID-19. The CDR3 loop reads CAWIGGAGMNTEAFF. The CDR3 DNA follows: TGTGCCTGGATCGGGGGGGCCGGGATGAACACTGAAGCTTTCTTT.